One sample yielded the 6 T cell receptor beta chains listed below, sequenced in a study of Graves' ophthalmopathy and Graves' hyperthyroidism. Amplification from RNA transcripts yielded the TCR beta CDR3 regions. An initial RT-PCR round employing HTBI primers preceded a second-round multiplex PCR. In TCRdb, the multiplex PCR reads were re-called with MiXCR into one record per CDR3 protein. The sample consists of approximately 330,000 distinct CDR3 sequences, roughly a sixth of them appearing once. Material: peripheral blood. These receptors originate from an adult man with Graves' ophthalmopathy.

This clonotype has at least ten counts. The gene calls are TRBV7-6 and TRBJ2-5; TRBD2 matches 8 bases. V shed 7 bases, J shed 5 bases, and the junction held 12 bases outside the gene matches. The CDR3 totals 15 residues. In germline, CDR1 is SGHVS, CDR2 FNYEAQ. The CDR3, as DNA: TGTGCCAGCATGCAGGGAACGGGAGGGTTGGAGACCCAGTACTTC. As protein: CASMQGTGGLETQYF.

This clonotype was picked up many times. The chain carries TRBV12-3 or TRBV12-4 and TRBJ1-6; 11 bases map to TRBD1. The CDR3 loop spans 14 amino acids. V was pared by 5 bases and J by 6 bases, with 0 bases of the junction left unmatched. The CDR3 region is CASSGQGANSPLHF. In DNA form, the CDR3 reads TGTGCCAGCAGTGGACAGGGGGCTAATTCACCCCTCCACTTT.

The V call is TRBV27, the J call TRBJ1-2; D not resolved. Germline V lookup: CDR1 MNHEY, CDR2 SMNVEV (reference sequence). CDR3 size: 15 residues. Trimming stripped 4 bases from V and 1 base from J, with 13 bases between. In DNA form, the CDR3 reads TGTGCCAGCAGTTCCCAGGCGGGGTTTAACTATGGCTACACCTTC. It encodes CASSSQAGFNYGYTF.

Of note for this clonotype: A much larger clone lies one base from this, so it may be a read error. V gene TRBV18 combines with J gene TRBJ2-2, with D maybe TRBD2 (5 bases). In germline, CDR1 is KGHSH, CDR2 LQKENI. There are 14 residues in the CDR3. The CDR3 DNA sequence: TGTGCCAGCTTTCCACTTGTCGATTCCGGGGAGCTGTATTTT. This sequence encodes CASFPLVDSGELYF.

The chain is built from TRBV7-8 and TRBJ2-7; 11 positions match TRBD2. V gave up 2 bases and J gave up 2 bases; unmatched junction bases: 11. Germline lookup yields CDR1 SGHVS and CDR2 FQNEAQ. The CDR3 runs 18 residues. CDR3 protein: CASSLTGLAARDPYEQYF. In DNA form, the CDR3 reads TGTGCCAGCAGCTTAACGGGACTAGCGGCCAGGGATCCCTACGAGCAGTACTTC.

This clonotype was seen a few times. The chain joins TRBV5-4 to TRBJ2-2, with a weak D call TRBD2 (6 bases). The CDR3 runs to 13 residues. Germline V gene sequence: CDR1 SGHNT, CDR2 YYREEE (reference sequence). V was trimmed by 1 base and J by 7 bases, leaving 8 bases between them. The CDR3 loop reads CASSLSGVGELFF. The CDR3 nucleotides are TGTGCCAGCAGCTTGTCGGGGGTCGGGGAGCTGTTTTTT.